The T cell receptor (beta chain) under discussion was sequenced for a study of CD8 T cells in Susac syndrome. About the study: About 6 sequenced Susac syndrome patients had clinically active disease, while about 8 were in remission.

The authors carried out high-throughput sequencing of TCR beta. They applied it to CD8+ and CD4+ T cells obtained from blood. Diagnostic criteria for definite or probable disease, in their recently defined form, were met by the patients with Susac syndrome. FACS was used to enrich TEMRA cells, whereas the CD8+ and CD4+ T cells were obtained by negative isolation. CDR3 length: 13 residues. Germline V gene data show CDR1 as KGHDR and CDR2 as SFDVKD. With V trimmed by 11 bases and J by 3 bases, 8 bases remained unmatched. Reverse transcription of about 0.5 to 1 ug RNA used random hexamers. In TCRdb, the immunoSEQ multiplex PCR reads were re-called with MiXCR into one record per CDR3 protein. The repertoire holds around 140,000 distinct CDR3 sequences, with approximately 95% as singletons.

Specimen: CD4+ T cells from PBMCs. This sequence was found in a human donor with Susac syndrome. The genes are TRBV24-1 and TRBJ2-7, with 8 bases aligning to TRBD1. CDR3 residues: CAIAGQAIYEQYF. The DNA for the CDR3 is TGTGCCATCGCGGGACAGGCGATCTACGAGCAGTACTTC.